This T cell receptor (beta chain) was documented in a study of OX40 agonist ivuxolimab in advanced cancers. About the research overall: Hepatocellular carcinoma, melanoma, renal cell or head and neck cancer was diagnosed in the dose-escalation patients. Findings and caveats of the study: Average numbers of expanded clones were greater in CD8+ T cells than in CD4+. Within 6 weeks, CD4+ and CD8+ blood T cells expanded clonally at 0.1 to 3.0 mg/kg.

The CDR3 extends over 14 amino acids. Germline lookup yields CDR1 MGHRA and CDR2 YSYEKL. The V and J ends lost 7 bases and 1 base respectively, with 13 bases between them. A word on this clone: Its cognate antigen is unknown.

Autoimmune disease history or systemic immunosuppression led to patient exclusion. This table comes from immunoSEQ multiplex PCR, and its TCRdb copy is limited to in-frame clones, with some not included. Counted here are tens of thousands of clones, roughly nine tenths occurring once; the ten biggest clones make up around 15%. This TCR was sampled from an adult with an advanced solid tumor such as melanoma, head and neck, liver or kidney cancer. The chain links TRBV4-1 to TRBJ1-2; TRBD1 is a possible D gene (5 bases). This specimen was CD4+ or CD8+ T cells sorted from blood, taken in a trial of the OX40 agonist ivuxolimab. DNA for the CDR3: TGCGCCAGCACCCTGCGAAGGGGTAACTATGGCTACACCTTC. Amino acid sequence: CASTLRRGNYGYTF.